These 22 T cell receptor beta chains were sequenced from one sample in a study of T cells in Graves' hyperthyroidism and ophthalmopathy. Amplified regions were TCR beta CDR3 sequences from RNA transcripts. The TCR CDR3 was amplified in a first-round RT-PCR using the HTBI primer set. TCRdb re-analysed the multiplex PCR reads in MiXCR, keeping a single row per CDR3 protein. The top ten hold 20% of the sample, which has 300,000 to 400,000 distinct CDR3 sequences, approximately 15% seen once. Sequences were obtained from blood. These receptors all stem from a woman aged 25 to 39 with Graves' ophthalmopathy.

Many counts were recorded for this clonotype. The J gene is TRBJ1-1, the V gene TRBV28; D is uncertain. Germline loops: CDR1 MDHEN, CDR2 SYDVKM. Trimming cost V 10 bases and J 7 bases, with 10 bases left between them. The CDR3 spans 10 residues. The DNA for the CDR3 is TGTGCCACCCGGGAAATTGAAGCTTTCTTT. Amino acid sequence: CATREIEAFF.

To note about this clonotype: This may come from a read error, since a much larger clone is one base off. The CDR3 spells CASSLSRPDQPQHF. CDR3 DNA: TGTGCCAGCAGCTTAAGCAGGCCAGATCAGCCCCAGCATTTT. The chain has TRBV7-2 and TRBJ1-5; D remains ambiguous. Between the trimmed V and J ends, which lost 2 bases and 5 bases, there was a span of 10 bases. The CDR3 extends over 14 amino acids. Germline CDR1 is SGHTA and CDR2 is FQGNSA.

This clonotype was seen a handful of times. The chain employs TRBV6-1 and TRBJ2-2, with 7 nucleotides matching TRBD1. Germline V gene lookup returns CDR1 MNHNS and CDR2 SASEGT. The CDR3 is 16 residues long. V lost 7 bases, J lost 4 bases, and 12 bases stayed unmatched. The CDR3 nucleotides are TGTGCCAGCACTCACCCAAGGGGGCAGAGCACCGGGGAGCTGTTTTTT. Translation: CASTHPRGQSTGELFF.

This chain joins TRBV19 and TRBJ2-7; 8 nucleotides agree with TRBD1. CDR1 LNHDA and CDR2 SQIVND come from the germline V gene (reference sequence). The length of the CDR3 is 14 residues. The junction had 7 bases not matched to a gene; V was cut back by 6 bases and J by 3 bases. As DNA, the CDR3 is TGTGCCAGTAGCTCGACAGGGGAGAACTACGAGCAGTACTTC. Protein sequence: CASSSTGENYEQYF.

The rearrangement joins TRBV7-9 to TRBJ2-5; TRBD1 or TRBD2 may be the D gene (6 bases each). The germline V gene encodes CDR1 SEHNR and CDR2 FQNEAQ (reference sequence). Trimming cost V 0 bases and J 5 bases, with 13 bases left between them. The CDR3 runs to 15 residues. The CDR3 spells CASSLAGGLAETQYF. The CDR3, as DNA: TGTGCCAGCAGCTTAGCGGGGGGCCTCGCCGAGACCCAGTACTTC.

This clonotype occurred many times. The chain joins TRBV6-1 to TRBJ2-7; D perhaps matches TRBD1 (5 bases). Germline assignment: CDR1 MNHNS and CDR2 SASEGT. This CDR3 comprises 15 residues. V lost 4 bases and J 5 bases, leaving 18 bases between the germline ends. The CDR3 reads CASSAQGFPGHEQYF. The CDR3 nucleotides read TGTGCCAGCAGTGCTCAGGGTTTCCCCGGGCACGAGCAGTACTTC.

This clonotype was seen ten or more times. V is TRBV6-1 and J is TRBJ1-1, with D uncertain. Germline values: CDR1 MNHNS, CDR2 SASEGT. The CDR3 covers 13 residues. Trimming took off 7 bases at V and 1 base at J, with 10 bases between the two ends. CDR3 protein: CASTGSSNTEAFF. The CDR3 DNA sequence: TGTGCCAGCACTGGGTCCTCGAACACTGAAGCTTTCTTT.

This chain connects TRBV6-2 or TRBV6-3 to TRBJ1-4, with 9 nucleotides matching TRBD1. Unmatched junction bases numbered 7, after V lost 7 bases and J lost 7 bases. Germline V lookup: CDR1 MNHEY, CDR2 SVGEGT. The CDR3 is made up of 14 amino acids. The CDR3 nucleotides are TGTGCCAGCACCTTTGGGACAGGGTTTGAAAAACTGTTTTTT. Protein sequence: CASTFGTGFEKLFF.

This clonotype was found a few times. This may be a read error: a much more frequent sequence differs by one nucleotide. The rearrangement uses TRBV2 and TRBJ2-5; 8 bases line up with TRBD1. This CDR3 spans 13 amino acids. V gave up 6 bases and J gave up 5 bases; unmatched junction bases: 5. CDR1 and CDR2 (germline): SNHLY, FYNNEI. The CDR3 sequence is CASSDRGTETQYF. For the CDR3, the DNA is TGTGCCAGCAGCGACAGGGGCACGGAGACCCAGTACTTC. The variable domain in full, with the rest retrieved from reference TRBV2 and TRBJ2-5, is EPEVTQTPSHQVTQMGQEVILRCVPISNHLYFYWYRQILGQKVEFLVSFYNNEISEKSEIFDDQFSVERPDGSNFTLKIRSTKLEDSAMYFCASSDRGTETQYFGPGTRLLVL.

CDR3 amino acids: CASSYRLAGDEQFF. The CDR3 DNA sequence: TGTGCCAGCAGTTACCGGCTAGCCGGCGATGAGCAGTTCTTC. The chain joins TRBV6-2 or TRBV6-3 to TRBJ2-1, with D possibly being TRBD2 (5 bases). This CDR3 region has 14 residues. Between the trimmed V and J ends, which lost 2 bases and 8 bases, there was a span of 13 bases. Germline V gene lookup returns CDR1 MNHEY and CDR2 SVGEGT.

This clonotype was found many times. The CDR3 loop reads CASSGRGGNTIYF. CDR3 nucleotides: TGTGCCAGCAGCGGCCGTGGCGGAAACACCATATATTTT. This chain connects TRBV11-2 to TRBJ1-3; D is uncertain. Germline CDR1 reads SGHAT; CDR2 reads FQNNGV. V gave up 5 bases and J gave up 4 bases, with 9 bases separating them. The CDR3 has 13 residues.

The chain employs TRBV19 and TRBJ1-1, with D perhaps TRBD1 (6 bases). V was cut by 7 bases and J by 0 bases, with 15 bases left in between. This CDR3 has 15 amino acids. Germline V gene data show CDR1 as LNHDA and CDR2 as SQIVND (reference sequence). In DNA form, the CDR3 reads TGTGCCAGTACCCAAGGGGACATCATGAACACTGAAGCTTTCTTT. This codes for CASTQGDIMNTEAFF.

This clonotype was seen ten or more times. The chain combines TRBV20-1 with TRBJ2-7; TRBD2 agrees at 8 bases. The CDR3 consists of 15 residues. Germline loops: CDR1 DFQATT, CDR2 SNEGSKA (reference sequence). The V segment lost 6 bases and the J segment 4 bases; nucleotides outside the gene matches: 14. CDR3 sequence reads: CSANGPGTSGYEQYF. In nucleotides, the CDR3 is TGCAGTGCCAATGGGCCCGGGACTAGTGGTTACGAGCAGTACTTC.

With regard to this clonotype: This may arise from a read error, as a much more abundant clone is one base away. The rearrangement joins TRBV7-9 to TRBJ1-2; unclear D gene. The CDR3 runs to 13 residues. The germline V gene has CDR1 SEHNR and CDR2 FQNEAQ (reference sequence). In DNA form, the CDR3 reads TGTGCCAGCAGCCTGGGAGAAGGATATGGCTGCACCTTC. Translating it yields CASSLGEGYGCTF.

The V call is TRBV19, the J call TRBJ1-2; D possibly corresponds to TRBD1 (6 bases). Germline CDR1 LNHDA, CDR2 SQIVND (reference sequence). Trimming removed 7 bases at V and 8 bases at J, with 20 bases between. This CDR3 is 14 amino acids long. CDR3 DNA: TGTGCCAGTAATTACAGGACAGAGCCGTACGGCTACACCTTC. This gives the protein CASNYRTEPYGYTF.

This clonotype occurred many times. The rearrangement links TRBV12-3 or TRBV12-4 to TRBJ1-5; D unclear. This CDR3 contains 16 residues. V was pared by 7 bases and J by 1 base, with 17 bases between. The CDR3: CASTILRVNSNQPQHF. As DNA, the CDR3 is TGTGCCAGCACCATCCTCCGGGTGAACAGCAATCAGCCCCAGCATTTT.

At least ten counts were recorded for this clonotype. The chain joins TRBV7-2 to TRBJ1-1, with 7 bases that match TRBD1. From germline, CDR1 is SGHTA and CDR2 FQGNSA. The CDR3 contains 15 residues. V was clipped by 5 bases and J by 10 bases; unmatched bases: 16. CDR3 loop: CASSPGTVGRFGAFF. In nucleotides, the CDR3 is TGTGCCAGCAGCCCTGGGACAGTCGGAAGGTTTGGAGCTTTCTTT.

This clonotype was picked up many times. The chain uses TRBV28 and TRBJ2-2; no clear D. The germline V gene encodes CDR1 MDHEN and CDR2 SYDVKM. The V and J ends lost 6 bases and 1 base respectively, with 6 bases between them. The CDR3 is made up of 13 amino acids. CDR3 amino acids: CASRTLNTGELFF. In nucleotides, the CDR3 is TGTGCCAGCAGGACCCTGAACACCGGGGAGCTGTTTTTT.

This clonotype was seen ten or more times. The V gene is TRBV30, the J gene TRBJ1-2, with TRBD1 matching 7 bases. CDR3 length: 14 amino acids. The germline V gene has CDR1 GTSNPN and CDR2 SVGIG (reference sequence). J lost 4 bases, V lost 4 bases, and 9 bases had no gene match. The CDR3 loop reads CAWISGQRGYGYTF. The CDR3 DNA follows: TGTGCCTGGATTTCGGGACAGCGGGGCTATGGCTACACCTTC.

This clonotype was picked up many times. The CDR3 protein is CASSQVGREAFF. CDR3 DNA: TGTGCCAGCAGCCAAGTTGGGAGAGAAGCTTTCTTT. The chain is built from TRBV3-1 and TRBJ1-1; no definite D call. Deletions cut 1 base from V and 8 bases from J, with 8 bases between. Germline CDR1 and CDR2: LGHDT and YNNKEL (reference sequence). The CDR3 has 12 amino acids.

The rearrangement links TRBV25-1 to TRBJ1-6; D is perhaps TRBD1 (5 bases). Germline assignment: CDR1 MGHDK and CDR2 SYGVNS. V shed 7 bases and J shed 9 bases, with 13 bases lying between them. The CDR3 loop spans 13 amino acids. In DNA, the CDR3 is TGTGCCAGCACCCAGGGAGTGACTTCACCCCTCCACTTT. It encodes CASTQGVTSPLHF.

The chain is built from TRBV27 and TRBJ2-1; 10 positions agree with TRBD1. There are 17 residues in the CDR3. The germline V gene encodes CDR1 MNHEY and CDR2 SMNVEV (reference sequence). V shed 5 bases and J 3 bases; nucleotides not matched to a gene: 10. The CDR3, as DNA: TGTGCCAGCAGTCTAGGACCCGGGACAGGGGACTACAATGAGCAGTTCTTC. Amino acids: CASSLGPGTGDYNEQFF.